This entry describes one T cell receptor (beta chain). PCR involved 60 Vbeta and 13 Jbeta primers. Authors' processing steps: A later analysis tallied some 84 million unique TCR beta chains, around 12 million of them shared. Libraries were prepared by immunoSEQ multiplex PCR; TCRdb keeps only in-frame clonotypes and omits some of them. V and J calls and clone size are those listed in that table; D and trimming were worked out from the DNA. The sample contains approximately 220,000 clones, about 81% of which appear only once. The CDR3 has 14 residues. Deletions cut 6 bases from V and 2 bases from J, with 11 bases between. Germline V gives CDR1 LNHDA, CDR2 SQIVND (reference sequence). This record comes from a study of cytomegalovirus exposure and HLA in healthy donors.

This rearrangement joins TRBV19 to TRBJ2-1; D perhaps matches TRBD1 (5 bases). The sequence derives from a man aged 40-55 years in good health and CMV-seropositive. Sequenced: PBMCs. The DNA of the CDR3 is TGTGCCAGTAGCTCCCTGGACACCTACAATGAGCAGTTCTTC. Protein sequence: CASSSLDTYNEQFF.